This TCR beta chain was observed in a study of blood T cell repertoires in COVID-19. Generated by immunoSEQ multiplex PCR, the TCRdb table keeps only in-frame clones and is missing some. The sample carries 100,000 to 150,000 clones, around 85% recorded once. Germline CDR1 and CDR2: LGHNA and YNFKEQ. Trimming at V came to 3 bases and at J to 3 bases, leaving 20 bases not matched to a gene. The CDR3 covers 19 residues. The specimen was peripheral blood. The TCR sequence derives from a woman of 80 years or more with COVID-19, enrolled during active disease. The V and J genes are TRBV4-2 and TRBJ2-7, with 7 bases aligning to TRBD2. CDR3 loop: CASSQGMTSMRPNFYEQYF. In nucleotides, the CDR3 is TGTGCCAGCAGCCAGGGTATGACTAGCATGAGACCCAATTTCTACGAGCAGTACTTC.